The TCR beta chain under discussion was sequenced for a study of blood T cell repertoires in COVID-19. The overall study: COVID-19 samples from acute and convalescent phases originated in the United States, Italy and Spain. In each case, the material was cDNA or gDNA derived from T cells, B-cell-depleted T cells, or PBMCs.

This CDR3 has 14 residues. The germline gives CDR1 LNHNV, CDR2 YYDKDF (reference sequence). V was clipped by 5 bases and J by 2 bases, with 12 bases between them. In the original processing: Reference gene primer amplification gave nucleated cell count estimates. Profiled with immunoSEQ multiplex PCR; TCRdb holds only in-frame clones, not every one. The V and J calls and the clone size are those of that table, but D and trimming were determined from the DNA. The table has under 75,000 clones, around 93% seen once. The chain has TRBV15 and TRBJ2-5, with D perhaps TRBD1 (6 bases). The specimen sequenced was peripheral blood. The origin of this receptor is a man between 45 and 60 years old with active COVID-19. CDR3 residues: CATSVGTLQETQYF. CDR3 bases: TGTGCCACCAGCGTCGGGACACTACAAGAGACCCAGTACTTC.